This passage covers 6 T cell receptor beta chains from one sample sequenced in a study of blood T cell repertoires in COVID-19. Measured with immunoSEQ multiplex PCR; TCRdb has only the in-frame clones, and not every one. Among about 150,000 clones, over 80% were seen once, and the ten largest hold 5.5% to 7.5%. Sequencing was carried out using peripheral blood. The receptors derive from a man older than 75 with acute or convalescent COVID-19.

The chain employs TRBV28 and TRBJ1-5; no reliable D call. CDR1 is MDHEN and CDR2 is SYDVKM in the germline V gene. CDR3 length: 12 residues. The V end lost 6 bases, the J end lost 7 bases, and 10 bases lay between the germline ends. Written as DNA, the CDR3 is TGTGCCAGCAGCGACGGGAGGCAGCCCCAGCATTTT. It specifies CASSDGRQPQHF.

This chain joins TRBV11-2 and TRBJ2-1, with D maybe TRBD1 (5 bases). The CDR3 extends over 15 amino acids. Germline V gives CDR1 SGHAT, CDR2 FQNNGV. Trimming stripped 3 bases from V and 0 bases from J, with 9 bases between. The CDR3 spells CASSFNRGSYNEQFF. The CDR3 DNA reads TGTGCCAGCAGCTTTAATAGGGGCTCCTACAATGAGCAGTTCTTC.

The gene calls are TRBV23-1 and TRBJ1-1; possibly TRBD1 for D (6 bases). TRBV23-1 is an open reading frame, and its role is uncertain. V was trimmed by 4 bases and J by 5 bases, leaving 14 bases between them. The CDR3 length is 14 residues. The CDR3 region is CASSPWGLGTEAFF. Here the CDR3 DNA reads TGCGCCAGCAGTCCCTGGGGGCTGGGGACTGAAGCTTTCTTT.

V is TRBV5-6 and J is TRBJ1-2; D is unclear. CDR3 size: 14 residues. Trimming took off 8 bases at V and 0 bases at J, with 14 bases between the two ends. Germline V lookup: CDR1 SGHDT, CDR2 YYEEEE. The CDR3 loop reads CASARPGTNYGYTF. CDR3 bases: TGTGCCAGTGCTCGCCCCGGGACTAACTATGGCTACACCTTC. Looking up the rest from reference TRBV5-6 and TRBJ1-2 gives the full variable domain: DAGVTQSPTHLIKTRGQQVTLRCSPKSGHDTVSWYQQALGQGPQFIFQYYEEEERQRGNFPDRFSGHQFPNYSSELNVNALLLGDSALYLCASARPGTNYGYTFGSGTRLTVV.

V and J are TRBV6-5 and TRBJ1-1, with D possibly matching TRBD1 (6 bases). The V end lost 6 bases, the J end lost 10 bases, and 12 bases lay between the germline ends. CDR1 and CDR2 (germline): MNHEY, SVGAGI. The CDR3 is 11 amino acids. The CDR3 DNA reads as TGTGCCAGCAGAAATCAGGGGCGAGCTTTCTTT. It translates to CASRNQGRAFF.

The chain links TRBV5-6 to TRBJ2-1; a possible D gene is TRBD2 (6 bases). CDR3 length equals 16 residues. CDR1 SGHDT and CDR2 YYEEEE come from the germline V gene. V was cut by 2 bases and J by 4 bases, with 16 bases left in between. The CDR3 sequence is CASSFGPTGGYNEQFF. The CDR3 DNA reads as TGTGCCAGCAGCTTCGGCCCCACCGGGGGATACAATGAGCAGTTCTTC.